These 4 T cell receptor beta chains were all obtained from the same sample, sequenced in a study of blood T cell repertoires in COVID-19. Clones were sequenced by immunoSEQ multiplex PCR, and TCRdb holds only the in-frame ones, with some missing. The data show around 200,000 clones, 70% to 90% seen once. The sequenced material came from peripheral blood. These receptors were obtained from a woman older than 75 with acute or convalescent COVID-19.

The chain couples TRBV6-6 to TRBJ1-3, with D uncertain. This CDR3 is built from 16 residues. The V and J ends lost 0 bases and 0 bases respectively, with 9 bases between them. In germline, CDR1 is MNHNY, CDR2 SVGAGI (reference sequence). The CDR3 DNA sequence: TGTGCCAGCAGTTACTCTACAGAATACTCTGGAAACACCATATATTTT. Residues: CASSYSTEYSGNTIYF.

The chain joins TRBV24-1 to TRBJ2-3, with 10 bases that match TRBD1. J gave up 2 bases and V 9 bases, and 10 bases lay outside the gene matches. CDR3 size: 16 residues. The germline gives CDR1 KGHDR, CDR2 SFDVKD. CDR3 bases: TGTGCCACCGCCCAACCGGGACAGGGGCCCACAGATACGCAGTATTTT. This encodes CATAQPGQGPTDTQYF.

The genes are TRBV7-2 and TRBJ1-3; D perhaps matches TRBD1 (6 bases). The CDR3 covers 15 residues. Trimming shortened V by 2 bases and J by 0 bases, and 8 bases separated the two germline ends. Germline CDR1 and CDR2: SGHTA and FQGNSA. CDR3 in DNA: TGTGCCAGCAGCTTACAGGGGAACTCTGGAAACACCATATATTTT. It yields the protein CASSLQGNSGNTIYF.

The rearrangement uses TRBV6-5 and TRBJ1-5, with no clear D. The CDR3 totals 14 residues. Germline V lookup: CDR1 MNHEY, CDR2 SVGAGI. The V end lost 11 bases, the J end lost 5 bases, and 19 bases lay between the germline ends. The CDR3 DNA follows: TGTGCCTCGAAAGAAACCTACTCCGATCAGCCCCAGCATTTT. Its translation: CASKETYSDQPQHF.